This record concerns one T cell receptor beta chain sequence. Its target is not known. The data were taken from a study of T cell repertoires in urothelial bladder cancer. Germline CDR1 and CDR2: MNHNS and SASEGT. CDR3 length: 15 residues. The ends were cut back, 10 bases at V and 7 bases at J, with 25 bases in the middle. TCRdb's table, derived via immunoSEQ multiplex PCR, lists solely in-frame clones and lacks some. Of around 910 clones in the sample, 70% to 80% are singletons; the top ten hold about 21%. Overall study results and limits: A single clone reached 2% to 2.5% in benign versus up to roughly 15% in carcinoma. Carcinoma specimens had median approximately 2.1% tumor infiltrating lymphocytes, benign 12%. Median T cells were 5,569 in carcinoma and approximately 25,000 in benign specimens.

The sequenced material came from tumor-infiltrating cells from bladder cancer. This sequence was found in a human donor with urothelial carcinoma. The chain employs TRBV6-1 and TRBJ1-1, with D maybe TRBD1 (6 bases). The DNA of the CDR3 is TGTGCCACCTCCGGGGGGGCCGAAAATCCCTTTGAAGCTTTCTTT. Its protein is CATSGGAENPFEAFF.